This T cell receptor beta chain appears in the sequencing data of a study of blood T cell repertoires in COVID-19 (dated by TCRdb to about 2020). Study-level background: Samples from collaborators originated in the United States, Italy and Spain and spanned both the acute and convalescent phases of COVID-19. Deeply sampled blood TCRbeta repertoires from subjects exposed to, actively infected with, or recovered from COVID-19 were included in the dataset. The material from the prospective study consisted of cDNA or gDNA derived from T cells, B-cell-depleted T cells, or PBMCs. A de-identified subject ID, COVID-19 status, age in years and sex were almost always included in the sample metadata. The repertoires were made available in a free public database intended to serve as a resource for research on the immune response to SARS-CoV-2. The samples were drawn from two sources: the first 160 participants of the ongoing ImmuneRACE study, and over 950 subjects contributed by 6 global collaborators. Where available, HLA class I and class II types were obtained from metadata supplied by the sample provider rather than from assay-based typing.

Of note for this clone: The antigen it recognizes is unknown. The record has no base qualities; no much larger clone is one base away.

Relative to germline, V is missing 1 base and J is missing 5 bases, with 7 bases of the junction outside any gene match. The CDR3 holds 17 amino acids from the cysteine to the phenylalanine. Here the CDR3 DNA is all that survives: 51 bases in frame from base 1. The germline V gene gives CDR1 as SGHRS and CDR2 as YFSETQ. The research as a whole found: How much clinical and demographic metadata was included differed by source and by participant, and the metadata was provided uncurated.

Enrolling through a virtual design, the prospective study's participants ranged in age from about 18 to 89 years and lived across 24 United States geographic areas. To assign participants to cohorts, the prospective study relied on clinical history that participants themselves reported in a screening survey and a study questionnaire. Recovered participants in ImmuneRACE Cohort 3 were defined as having two consecutive negative NP/OP PCR tests, clearance from a healthcare professional, or resolution of symptoms. Each participant in the prospective study had whole blood, serum and a nasopharyngeal or oropharyngeal swab collected by mobile phlebotomists. Additional blood draws and questionnaires over an approximately two-month period could optionally be provided by prospective study participants. Blood samples from the prospective study were shipped frozen or at room temperature prior to DNA extraction.

TCRbeta CDR3 regions were amplified from genomic DNA by means of the immunoSEQ Assay, a bias-controlled multiplex PCR. Per the original workflow: The number of nucleated cells in each sample was estimated from the amplification of reference gene primers within the assay. Sequence reads were collapsed and filtered to measure the absolute abundance of every unique TCRbeta CDR3 rearrangement. For each sample, productive Simpson clonality was calculated as the square root of Simpson's diversity index over productive rearrangements. TCRdb limited this immuneACCESS table to in-frame rearrangements with V and J called. A share of clones is missing; checked studies link under half to unresolved V genes, and the rest is unexplained. V and J calls plus clone size are reproduced from that table; the DNA served to infer D and trimming. This sample has over 200,000 clones in its table, and 70% to 90% of those were observed once. Around 1.8% of the sample belongs to the ten largest clones.

The rearrangement joined TRBV5-1 to TRBJ2-1; 12 bases in between match TRBD2. The source is a woman aged 45 to 65 who had recovered from COVID-19. The sequencing sample was made of PBMCs or T cells enriched from blood (not recorded which). Here the CDR3 is given as CASSLLQLAGGNNEQFF. The DNA is TGCGCCAGCAGCTTGCTTCAACTAGCGGGAGGAAACAATGAGCAGTTCTTC.